The 26 T cell receptor beta chains given below trace back to one sample, sequenced in a study of T cells in Graves' hyperthyroidism and ophthalmopathy. There were TCR beta CDR3 regions amplified from RNA transcripts. Primed by the HTBI set, a first-round RT-PCR was run on the TCR CDR3. Each CDR3 protein is one row after TCRdb ran MiXCR on the multiplex PCR reads. The sample includes approximately 300,000 distinct CDR3 sequences, roughly 17% of them seen just once. Sequenced: blood. The source is a man aged 25-45 years with Graves' hyperthyroidism.

The J gene is TRBJ2-3, the V gene TRBV15; 9 bases fit TRBD2. The J segment lost 0 bases and the V segment lost 8 bases, leaving 9 bases of the junction unmatched. Germline CDR1 is LNHNV and CDR2 is YYDKDF (reference sequence). The CDR3 length is 16 residues. The CDR3 sequence: CATRGTSRFSTDTQYF. The CDR3 DNA is TGTGCCACCCGAGGGACTAGCAGGTTTAGCACAGATACGCAGTATTTT.

This clonotype has a count of ten or more. V usage is TRBV12-3 or TRBV12-4 and J usage is TRBJ2-4; D remains ambiguous. The CDR3 is 16 amino acids. The V end lost 1 base, the J end lost 0 bases, and 10 bases lay between the germline ends. The CDR3 region has the DNA TGTGCCAGCAGTTTAGGGCAGGTCATAGCCAAAAACATTCAGTACTTC. Its translation is CASSLGQVIAKNIQYF.

This clonotype was detected ten times or more. The chain couples TRBV6-1 to TRBJ1-5, with 8 positions matching TRBD1. The CDR3 has 14 amino acids. V was clipped by 5 bases and J by 5 bases; unmatched bases: 5. Germline V gene sequence: CDR1 MNHNS, CDR2 SASEGT. CDR3 coding DNA: TGTGCCAGCAGTCTGGACAGGGCGGATCAGCCCCAGCATTTT. Its protein product is CASSLDRADQPQHF.

The rearrangement uses TRBV14 and TRBJ2-7; D is possibly TRBD2 (5 bases). The V end lost 4 bases, the J end lost 3 bases, and 10 bases lay between the germline ends. Germline V gene data show CDR1 as SGHDN and CDR2 as FVKESK. CDR3 length: 13 amino acids. The CDR3 protein is CASSPSGVYEQYF. In DNA form, the CDR3 reads TGTGCCAGCAGCCCTTCCGGGGTCTACGAGCAGTACTTC.

This chain joins TRBV4-1 and TRBJ2-5; TRBD2 aligns across 8 bases. V lost 1 base and J lost 8; bases outside the gene matches: 6. CDR1 is MGHRA, CDR2 YSYEKL, per germline. This CDR3 has 14 residues. CDR3 coding DNA: TGCGCCAGCAGCCAAGCGGTTAGCGGGAAAACCCAGTACTTC. This gives the protein CASSQAVSGKTQYF.

This clonotype was detected a few times. The rearrangement links TRBV24-1 to TRBJ2-5; 9 positions agree with TRBD1. Trimming took 4 bases from V and 5 from J; bases not matched to a gene: 10. This CDR3 comprises 16 residues. Looked up from germline, CDR1 is KGHDR and CDR2 is SFDVKD. CDR3 sequence: CATSDPSGQGLETQYF. In DNA form, the CDR3 reads TGTGCCACCAGTGACCCCTCGGGACAGGGATTGGAGACCCAGTACTTC.

The CDR3 spells CASSPLGLLNEQFF. In DNA, the CDR3 is TGTGCCAGCAGCCCGCTCGGGCTACTCAATGAGCAGTTCTTC. V and J are TRBV14 and TRBJ2-1; D not certain. The CDR3 is 14 amino acids. The germline gives CDR1 SGHDN, CDR2 FVKESK. The V end was cut by 4 bases, the J end by 6 bases, with 13 bases between.

This clonotype was seen ten or more times. This rearrangement joins TRBV2 to TRBJ2-2; 7 nucleotides align to TRBD1. Germline V CDR1 and CDR2: SNHLY, FYNNEI. J was trimmed by 6 bases and V by 8 bases; bases with no gene match: 6. This CDR3 contains 13 residues. The CDR3 spells CASGQVQAGELFF. The CDR3 bases are TGTGCCAGCGGACAGGTACAGGCCGGGGAGCTGTTTTTT. Supplemented by reference TRBV2 and TRBJ2-2, the full variable domain reads EPEVTQTPSHQVTQMGQEVILRCVPISNHLYFYWYRQILGQKVEFLVSFYNNEISEKSEIFDDQFSVERPDGSNFTLKIRSTKLEDSAMYFCASGQVQAGELFFGEGSRLTVL.

The gene calls are TRBV7-7 and TRBJ2-7; the D gene is possibly TRBD2 (7 bases). The germline gives CDR1 SSHAT, CDR2 FNYEAQ (reference sequence). Trimming removed 5 bases from V and 2 bases from J, with 25 bases in between. The CDR3 is 18 amino acids. The CDR3 region has the DNA TGTGCCAGCAGCCATAGGGGGGGATCCCCTTCTGGAACCTACGAGCAGTACTTC. Its translation is CASSHRGGSPSGTYEQYF.

This clonotype was recorded many times. The CDR3 loop reads CASSLTSNQPQHF. CDR3 nucleotides: TGTGCCAGCAGCCTCACTAGCAATCAGCCCCAGCATTTT. The chain joins TRBV11-2 to TRBJ1-5; D is uncertain. This CDR3 is built from 13 residues. V shed 5 bases and J shed 0 bases, with 5 bases lying between them. CDR1 is SGHAT and CDR2 is FQNNGV in the germline V gene.

J is TRBJ2-5 and V is TRBV5-1, with TRBD1 identical over 8 bases. Germline-derived CDR1 and CDR2 are SGHRS and YFSETQ. Unmatched junction bases numbered 4, after V lost 1 base and J lost 5 bases. This CDR3 region has 14 residues. CDR3 DNA: TGCGCCAGCAGCTTGAACAGGGGGAGGGAGACCCAGTACTTC. Residues: CASSLNRGRETQYF.

The chain couples TRBV11-1 to TRBJ2-5; TRBD1 agrees at 8 bases. Looked up from germline, CDR1 is SGHAT and CDR2 is FQDESV (reference sequence). The CDR3 totals 16 residues. J was trimmed by 5 bases and V by 3 bases; bases with no gene match: 11. The CDR3 sequence is CASSLGTGRPGETQYF. In nucleotides, the CDR3 is TGTGCCAGCAGCTTGGGGACAGGCCGCCCCGGGGAGACCCAGTACTTC.

The chain has TRBV20-1 and TRBJ2-3, with 12 bases that match TRBD2. CDR1 and CDR2 from the germline V gene are DFQATT and SNEGSKA (reference sequence). The trim removed 6 bases at V and 5 bases at J, leaving 6 bases unmatched. CDR3 length equals 14 residues. CDR3 sequence reads: CSARLAGDIDTQYF. The CDR3 region has the DNA TGCAGTGCCAGACTAGCGGGAGACATAGATACGCAGTATTTT.

The V call is TRBV2, the J call TRBJ1-5; 10 bases match TRBD1. CDR3 length: 17 amino acids. Trimming cost V 6 bases and J 6 bases; bases outside gene matches: 14. Per the germline V gene, CDR1 is SNHLY and CDR2 is FYNNEI. CDR3 sequence (DNA): TGTGCCAGCAGCTGCCCCCCCCGGGACAGGGGAATTCAGCCCCAGCATTTT. Translated: CASSCPPRDRGIQPQHF.

This clonotype was seen many times. This chain connects TRBV12-3 or TRBV12-4 to TRBJ1-2; TRBD1 agrees at 8 bases. J gave up 6 bases and V 3 bases, and 6 bases lay outside the gene matches. The length of the CDR3 is 14 residues. In DNA, the CDR3 is TGTGCCAGCAGTTTCGCGGACAGGGAGAATGGCTACACCTTC. Residues: CASSFADRENGYTF.

The chain couples TRBV7-2 to TRBJ2-2, with TRBD2 matching over 7 bases. The CDR3 covers 15 residues. Looked up from germline, CDR1 is SGHTA and CDR2 is FQGNSA. With V trimmed by 0 bases and J by 5 bases, 3 bases remained unmatched. Written as DNA, the CDR3 is TGTGCCAGCAGCTTAGCGGGAGGGGATACCGGGGAGCTGTTTTTT. Translated: CASSLAGGDTGELFF.

This clonotype was detected ten times or more. CDR3 region: CSARDRTENYGYTF. DNA of the CDR3: TGCAGTGCTAGAGATCGTACAGAAAACTATGGCTACACCTTC. The rearrangement links TRBV20-1 to TRBJ1-2; D is undetermined. The CDR3 loop spans 14 amino acids. CDR1 DFQATT and CDR2 SNEGSKA come from the germline V gene (reference sequence). V was pared by 0 bases and J by 2 bases, with 10 bases between.

This clonotype was observed a few times. A junction end diverges from the germline sequence, so it may reflect a read error. This rearrangement joins TRBV19 to TRBJ1-1; 9 nucleotides agree with TRBD1. CDR3 length: 15 amino acids. CDR1 and CDR2 (germline): LNHDA, SQIVND (reference sequence). The CDR3 reads CAGRKWTGENTEAFF. The CDR3 coding sequence is TGTGCCGGTAGGAAATGGACAGGGGAGAACACTGAAGCTTTCTTT.

The rearrangement uses TRBV14 and TRBJ2-4; 11 bases align to TRBD2. The CDR3 loop spans 24 amino acids. Trimming took 0 bases from V and 0 from J; bases not matched to a gene: 22. Germline assignment: CDR1 SGHDN and CDR2 FVKESK. CDR3 DNA: TGTGCCAGCAGCCAAGAGAGGGGGGCTAGCGGGAGGACCTCGGCGTTTGGAGCCAAAAACATTCAGTACTTC. It translates to CASSQERGASGRTSAFGAKNIQYF. The variable domain in full, with the rest retrieved from reference TRBV14 and TRBJ2-4, is EAGVTQFPSHSVIEKGQTVTLRCDPISGHDNLYWYRRVMGKEIKFLLHFVKESKQDESGMPNNRFLAERTGGTYSTLKVQPAELEDSGVYFCASSQERGASGRTSAFGAKNIQYFGAGTRLSVL.

This clonotype has more than one count but fewer than ten. The V gene is TRBV10-3, the J gene TRBJ2-6; no definite D call. Trimming left V 5 bases short and J 2 bases short, with 13 bases between. Germline V CDR1 and CDR2: ENHRY, SYGVKD. This CDR3 has 16 amino acids. This CDR3 reads CAISPDATTGANVLTF. As DNA, the CDR3 is TGTGCCATCAGTCCGGACGCCACGACTGGGGCCAACGTCCTGACTTTC.

V and J are TRBV5-1 and TRBJ1-5, with 11 positions matching TRBD1. CDR3 length equals 17 residues. V gave up 3 bases and J gave up 8 bases; unmatched junction bases: 13. From germline, CDR1 is SGHRS and CDR2 YFSETQ. The chain's CDR3 is CASSSSPRDRGLEPQHF. The CDR3 DNA reads as TGCGCCAGCAGCTCGAGCCCCCGGGACAGGGGGTTGGAGCCCCAGCATTTT. Combining the CDR3 with reference TRBV5-1 and TRBJ1-5 gives the whole variable domain KAGVTQTPRYLIKTRGQQVTLSCSPISGHRSVSWYQQTPGQGLQFLFEYFSETQRNKGNFPGRFSGRQFSNSRSEMNVSTLELGDSALYLCASSSSPRDRGLEPQHFGDGTRLSIL.

The table lists this clonotype with many counts. This chain joins TRBV27 and TRBJ2-7; 10 bases align to TRBD2. V was pared by 2 bases and J by 6 bases, with 7 bases of the junction left unmatched. This CDR3 region has 15 residues. Germline assignment: CDR1 MNHEY and CDR2 SMNVEV (reference sequence). The CDR3 reads CASSLLAGVDGEQYF. CDR3 bases: TGTGCCAGCAGTTTACTAGCGGGAGTTGATGGCGAGCAGTACTTC.

The genes are TRBV4-1 and TRBJ1-2; no definite D call. The V end lost 4 bases, the J end lost 2 bases, and 11 bases lay between the germline ends. The CDR3 spans 14 residues. Germline CDR1 and CDR2: MGHRA and YSYEKL. CDR3 residues: CASSPLTRNYGYTF. DNA for the CDR3: TGCGCCAGCAGCCCACTCACCAGAAACTATGGCTACACCTTC.

This clonotype was seen a few times. V gene TRBV30 combines with J gene TRBJ2-4, with no clear D. Germline loops: CDR1 GTSNPN, CDR2 SVGIG (reference sequence). The CDR3 covers 12 residues. The V and J ends lost 0 bases and 8 bases respectively, with 8 bases between them. This CDR3 is CAWSVPWDIQYF. The DNA for the CDR3 is TGTGCCTGGAGTGTACCTTGGGACATTCAGTACTTC.

This clonotype was picked up many times. The chain links TRBV7-8 to TRBJ2-1; the D gene is possibly TRBD2 (5 bases). V was pared by 5 bases and J by 6 bases, with 14 bases between. There are 14 residues in the CDR3. Germline CDR1 and CDR2: SGHVS and FQNEAQ. The CDR3 sequence: CASSPQGLSNEQFF. CDR3 in DNA: TGTGCCAGCAGCCCACAAGGACTTTCCAATGAGCAGTTCTTC.

This clonotype appeared many times. Sequence at one end of the junction differs from germline and may be a read error. This CDR3 is CANSSLGGAQETQYF. Here the CDR3 DNA reads TGTGCCAACAGCTCACTCGGCGGGGCCCAAGAGACCCAGTACTTC. The chain has TRBV3-1 and TRBJ2-5; the D gene is possibly TRBD2 (6 bases). The germline V gene has CDR1 LGHDT and CDR2 YNNKEL (reference sequence). This CDR3 is 15 amino acids long.